The entry below gives a single TCR beta chain sequence along with its context. No antigen is known for it. Then a second PCR, running about 6 to 12 cycles, was carried out with a sample-barcoded 5' primer and a J-beta primer mix. One entry per CDR3 protein, called by TCRdb with MiXCR from the 5' RACE reads. The sample lists 920,000 or so distinct CDR3 sequences, 35% to 55% occurring once. The CDR3 consists of 14 residues. Germline V CDR1 and CDR2: DFQATT, SNEGSKA (reference sequence). V dropped 6 bases and J dropped 5 bases, with 17 bases sitting between them. These data come from a study of blood T cells in healthy people across ages. Findings and limits, study-wide: Naive CD4+ cell counts and diversity both ran higher in long-lived than in aged donors.

Sequenced material: blood. V is TRBV20-1 and J is TRBJ2-1; D unresolved. The sequence derives from an older woman in good health. CDR3 sequence reads: CSAPGERNDNEQFF. The CDR3 region has the DNA TGCAGTGCCCCAGGTGAGCGAAACGACAATGAGCAGTTCTTC.